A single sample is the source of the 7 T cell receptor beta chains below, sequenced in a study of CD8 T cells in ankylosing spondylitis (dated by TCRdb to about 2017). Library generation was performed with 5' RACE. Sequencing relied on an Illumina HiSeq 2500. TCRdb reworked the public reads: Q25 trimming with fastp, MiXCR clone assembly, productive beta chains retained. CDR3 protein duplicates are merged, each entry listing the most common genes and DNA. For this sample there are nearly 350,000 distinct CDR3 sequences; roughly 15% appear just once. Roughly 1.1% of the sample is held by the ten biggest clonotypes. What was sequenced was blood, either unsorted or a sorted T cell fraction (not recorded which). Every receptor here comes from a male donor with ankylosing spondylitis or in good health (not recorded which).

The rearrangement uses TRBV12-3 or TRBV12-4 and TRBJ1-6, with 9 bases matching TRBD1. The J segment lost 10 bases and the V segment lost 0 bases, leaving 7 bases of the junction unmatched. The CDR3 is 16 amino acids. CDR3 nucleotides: TGTGCCAGCAGTTTAGCGACCGGGACAGGGAGATCACCCCTCCACTTT. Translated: CASSLATGTGRSPLHF.

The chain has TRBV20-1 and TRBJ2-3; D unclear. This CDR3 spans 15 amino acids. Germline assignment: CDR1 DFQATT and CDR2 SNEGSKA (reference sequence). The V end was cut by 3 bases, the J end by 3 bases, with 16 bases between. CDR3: CSASLGLVGTDTQYF. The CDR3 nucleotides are TGCAGTGCTAGTCTCGGCCTAGTAGGTACAGATACGCAGTATTTT.

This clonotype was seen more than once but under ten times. CDR3 region: CASRPGLAGEETQYF. The CDR3, as DNA: TGCGCCAGCAGACCTGGACTAGCGGGGGAAGAGACCCAGTACTTC. The chain joins TRBV5-1 to TRBJ2-5; the match to TRBD2 covers 13 bases. The V gene end was trimmed by 5 bases and the J gene end by 3 bases; junction bases not matched to a gene: 4. Per germline, CDR1 SGHRS and CDR2 YFSETQ. The CDR3 sequence is 15 residues long.

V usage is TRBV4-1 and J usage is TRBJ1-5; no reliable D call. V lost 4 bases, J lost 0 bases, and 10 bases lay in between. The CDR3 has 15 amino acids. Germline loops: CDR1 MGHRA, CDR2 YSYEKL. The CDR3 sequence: CASSPQVNSNQPQHF. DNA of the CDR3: TGCGCCAGCAGCCCCCAGGTGAATAGCAATCAGCCCCAGCATTTT.

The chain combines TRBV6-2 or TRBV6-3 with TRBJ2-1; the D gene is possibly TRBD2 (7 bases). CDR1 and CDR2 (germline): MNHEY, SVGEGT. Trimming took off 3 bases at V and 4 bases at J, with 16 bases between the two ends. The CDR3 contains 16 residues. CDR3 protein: CASSYMGAGDYNEQFF. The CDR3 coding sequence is TGTGCCAGCAGTTATATGGGGGCGGGGGATTACAATGAGCAGTTCTTC.

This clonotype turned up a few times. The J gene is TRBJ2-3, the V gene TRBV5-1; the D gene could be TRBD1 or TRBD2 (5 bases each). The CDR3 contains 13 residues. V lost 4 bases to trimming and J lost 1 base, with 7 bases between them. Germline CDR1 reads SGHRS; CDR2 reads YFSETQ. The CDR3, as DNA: TGCGCCAGCAGCAGGGACGGCACAGATACGCAGTATTTT. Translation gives CASSRDGTDTQYF.

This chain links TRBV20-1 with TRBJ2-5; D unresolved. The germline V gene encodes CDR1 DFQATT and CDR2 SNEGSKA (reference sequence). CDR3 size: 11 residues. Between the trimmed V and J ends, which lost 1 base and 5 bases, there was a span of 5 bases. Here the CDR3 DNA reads TGCAGTGCTAGAGTTCAGGAGACCCAGTACTTC. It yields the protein CSARVQETQYF.